Each of the 20 T cell receptor beta chains below was sequenced from the same sample in a study of blood T cell repertoires in COVID-19. The data were produced by immunoSEQ multiplex PCR, yet TCRdb's version contains in-frame clones alone and is incomplete. Among about 100,000 clones, around four fifths were seen once, and the ten largest hold over 10%. Material: peripheral blood. The receptors here all came from a man aged 50-60 years with active or convalescent COVID-19.

This clone has more than one count but fewer than ten. The chain recombines TRBV6-5 with TRBJ1-5; 7 nucleotides agree with TRBD1. Germline values: CDR1 MNHEY, CDR2 SVGAGI. The CDR3 has 15 amino acids. J lost 4 bases, V lost 4 bases, and 7 bases had no gene match. The CDR3 sequence is CASSLSPTGNQPQHF. As DNA, the CDR3 is TGTGCCAGCAGTTTAAGTCCGACAGGGAATCAGCCCCAGCATTTT.

This chain connects TRBV9 to TRBJ1-4; unclear D gene. The germline CDR1 and CDR2 sequences are SGDLS and YYNGEE. This CDR3 contains 17 residues. The V and J ends lost 0 bases and 1 base respectively, with 13 bases between them. The CDR3 nucleotides read TGTGCCAGCAGCGTAGGTCGATTGGAGCGAACTAATGAAAAACTGTTTTTT. Translated, it gives CASSVGRLERTNEKLFF. The complete variable domain, with remaining parts taken from reference TRBV9 and TRBJ1-4, reads DSGVTQTPKHLITATGQRVTLRCSPRSGDLSVYWYQQSLDQGLQFLIQYYNGEERAKGNILERFSAQQFPDLHSELNLSSLELGDSALYFCASSVGRLERTNEKLFFGSGTQLSVL.

The V and J genes are TRBV3-1 (or the pseudogene TRBV3-2) and TRBJ2-5, with TRBD2 identical over 13 bases. The CDR3 length is 16 residues. J gave up 3 bases and V 3 bases, and 4 bases lay outside the gene matches. The V gene's germline CDR1 is LGHDT and CDR2 YNNKEL (reference sequence). CDR3 sequence (DNA): TGTGCCAGCAGCCACCTAGGACTAGCGGGAGAAGAGACCCAGTACTTC. It is translated as CASSHLGLAGEETQYF.

This clone was seen just once. The genes are TRBV4-1 and TRBJ2-5; no definite D call. The CDR3 runs 15 residues. The V end lost 0 bases, the J end lost 3 bases, and 11 bases lay between the germline ends. The germline V gene has CDR1 MGHRA and CDR2 YSYEKL. The DNA for the CDR3 is TGCGCCAGCAGCCAAGATGGGCAGATAGAAGAGACCCAGTACTTC. This sequence encodes CASSQDGQIEETQYF.

The chain recombines TRBV7-9 with TRBJ2-2; D is uncertain. Trimming removed 5 bases from V and 2 bases from J, with 9 bases in between. CDR1 and CDR2 from the germline V gene are SEHNR and FQNEAQ (reference sequence). The CDR3 runs to 14 residues. The CDR3 loop is CASSEPVNTGELFF. CDR3 nucleotides: TGTGCCAGCAGCGAACCGGTTAACACCGGGGAGCTGTTTTTT.

The chain links TRBV4-1 to TRBJ2-2; the D gene is possibly TRBD1 (6 bases). V was pared by 3 bases and J by 4 bases, with 18 bases between. Germline V lookup: CDR1 MGHRA, CDR2 YSYEKL. The CDR3 is 17 residues long. CDR3 sequence: CASSHDFTGTGTGELFF. CDR3 sequence (DNA): TGCGCCAGCAGCCATGACTTCACAGGGACGGGCACCGGGGAGCTGTTTTTT.

The rearrangement links TRBV29-1 to TRBJ2-1, with a tentative D call TRBD2 (6 bases). The CDR3 is made up of 12 amino acids. Germline CDR1 and CDR2: SQVTM and ANQGSEA. The CDR3 sequence: CIAEGRNNEQFF. CDR3 in DNA: TGCATTGCGGAGGGAAGGAACAATGAGCAGTTCTTC.

This chain joins TRBV3-1 (or the pseudogene TRBV3-2) and TRBJ2-7; 8 bases match TRBD2. V lost 1 base, J lost 7 bases, and 9 bases stayed unmatched. The CDR3 runs 15 residues. Germline loops: CDR1 LGHDT, CDR2 YNNKEL (reference sequence). In nucleotides, the CDR3 is TGTGCCAGCAGCCAAGGGTCTAGCGGGCTAGAAGAGCAGTACTTC. Residues: CASSQGSSGLEEQYF.

The rearrangement uses TRBV5-1 and TRBJ2-6, with 7 bases fitting TRBD1. The CDR3 length is 16 residues. The germline CDR1 and CDR2 sequences are SGHRS and YFSETQ. V lost 1 base and J lost 4; bases outside the gene matches: 5. CDR3 nucleotide sequence: TGCGCCAGCAGCTTGAACCCGGGACAGGGGGCCAACGTCCTGACTTTC. This gives the protein CASSLNPGQGANVLTF. The variable domain in full, with the rest retrieved from reference TRBV5-1 and TRBJ2-6, is KAGVTQTPRYLIKTRGQQVTLSCSPISGHRSVSWYQQTPGQGLQFLFEYFSETQRNKGNFPGRFSGRQFSNSRSEMNVSTLELGDSALYLCASSLNPGQGANVLTFGAGSRLTVL.

This sequence joins TRBV19 and TRBJ1-1, with D perhaps TRBD1 (6 bases). The CDR3 extends over 14 amino acids. V gave up 8 bases and J gave up 3 bases, with 16 bases separating them. From germline, CDR1 is LNHDA and CDR2 SQIVND (reference sequence). The CDR3 bases are TGTGCCAGTGCCCAAAGGGGGATGGACACTGAAGCTTTCTTT. It encodes CASAQRGMDTEAFF. Variable domain in full (rest from reference TRBV19 and TRBJ1-1): DGGITQSPKYLFRKEGQNVTLSCEQNLNHDAMYWYRQDPGQGLRLIYYSQIVNDFQKGDIAEGYSVSREKKESFPLTVTSAQKNPTAFYLCASAQRGMDTEAFFGQGTRLTVV.

This clone was observed a single time. V and J are TRBV29-1 and TRBJ2-1, with D uncertain. The CDR3 has 11 residues. The V end lost 3 bases, the J end lost 6 bases, and 6 bases lay between the germline ends. CDR1 SQVTM and CDR2 ANQGSEA come from the germline V gene. The DNA of the CDR3 is TGCAGCGTTGATTCGGGCAATGAGCAGTTCTTC. The encoded protein is CSVDSGNEQFF.

This chain uses TRBV4-1 with TRBJ2-7; D possibly corresponds to TRBD2 (5 bases). Germline V gives CDR1 MGHRA, CDR2 YSYEKL. Trimming took off 0 bases at V and 5 bases at J, with 11 bases between the two ends. This CDR3 contains 14 residues. The CDR3 loop is CASSQDFGLHEQYF. As DNA, the CDR3 is TGCGCCAGCAGCCAAGATTTCGGACTCCACGAGCAGTACTTC.

This clone showed up just once. The CDR3 nucleotides are TGTGCCAGCAGTTCATCCCCGACAGGGTTGGATCAGCCCCAGCATTTT. It codes for CASSSSPTGLDQPQHF. The chain carries TRBV2 and TRBJ1-5; 7 positions match TRBD1. Germline loops: CDR1 SNHLY, CDR2 FYNNEI. After removal of 5 bases from V and 5 bases from J, the junction contained 12 bases not matched to a gene. This CDR3 comprises 16 residues. The full variable domain, its missing parts supplied by reference TRBV2 and TRBJ1-5, is EPEVTQTPSHQVTQMGQEVILRCVPISNHLYFYWYRQILGQKVEFLVSFYNNEISEKSEIFDDQFSVERPDGSNFTLKIRSTKLEDSAMYFCASSSSPTGLDQPQHFGDGTRLSIL.

The chain couples TRBV30 to TRBJ1-4, with a tentative D call TRBD1 (6 bases). V dropped 6 bases and J dropped 3 bases, with 20 bases sitting between them. Germline loops: CDR1 GTSNPN, CDR2 SVGIG (reference sequence). This CDR3 comprises 16 residues. The CDR3 DNA reads TGTGCCTGCAGAACGGCGGGGGGCCTGTCTAATGAAAAACTGTTTTTT. This sequence encodes CACRTAGGLSNEKLFF.

This chain uses TRBV7-2 with TRBJ1-6; D uncertain. The CDR3 runs to 13 residues. Germline V CDR1 and CDR2: SGHTA, FQGNSA. The V and J ends lost 6 bases and 2 bases respectively, with 5 bases between them. This chain's CDR3 is CASSPPYNSPLHF. CDR3 sequence (DNA): TGTGCCAGCAGTCCTCCCTATAATTCACCCCTCCACTTT.

The rearrangement joins TRBV11-3 to TRBJ2-5, with TRBD2 matching 13 bases. With V trimmed by 5 bases and J by 1 base, 7 bases remained unmatched. The CDR3 runs 17 residues. CDR1 is SGHNT and CDR2 is YENEEA in the germline V gene. CDR3 sequence reads: CASSIAGTSGIQETQYF. CDR3 nucleotides: TGTGCCAGCAGCATCGCCGGGACTAGCGGGATCCAAGAGACCCAGTACTTC.

To note about this clone: This specimen includes other DNA sequences encoding the same CDR3. This chain connects TRBV5-1 to TRBJ1-1; perhaps TRBD1 as D (6 bases). Trimming took 0 bases from V and 5 from J, leaving 11 bases between them. This CDR3 has 14 amino acids. Germline V CDR1 and CDR2: SGHRS, YFSETQ. CDR3 nucleotide sequence: TGCGCCAGCAGCTTGGACAGGGCTTATACTGAAGCTTTCTTT. Protein product: CASSLDRAYTEAFF.

This clone was counted between two and nine times. This chain joins TRBV6-7 and TRBJ2-4; a possible D gene is TRBD1 (5 bases). TRBV6-7 is designated an ORF whose function remains uncertain. Trimming removed 5 bases at V and 0 bases at J, with 8 bases between. This CDR3 region has 14 residues. The CDR3 region has the DNA TGTGCCAGCAGTGCAGGGTCAGCCAAAAACATTCAGTACTTC. Residues: CASSAGSAKNIQYF.

The rearrangement joins TRBV6-1 to TRBJ2-7, with 9 bases aligning to TRBD1. V shed 2 bases, J shed 4 bases, and the junction held 6 bases outside the gene matches. The CDR3 length is 15 residues. CDR1 MNHNS and CDR2 SASEGT come from the germline V gene. This CDR3 is CASSEPPGQGYEQYF. DNA of the CDR3: TGTGCCAGCAGTGAACCCCCGGGACAGGGTTACGAGCAGTACTTC.

V and J are TRBV6-1 and TRBJ1-2; D unresolved. The CDR3 has 12 amino acids. From germline, CDR1 is MNHNS and CDR2 SASEGT. Trimming removed 0 bases at V and 4 bases at J, with 3 bases between. CDR3 loop: CASSEASYGYTF. The CDR3 region has the DNA TGTGCCAGCAGTGAAGCCAGCTATGGCTACACCTTC.